This TCR beta chain was recovered during a study of T-cell memory formation after mild COVID-19 listed by TCRdb under 2021. About the investigation overall: TCR sequence clusters from the two donors were largely donor specific. T-cell clones expanding and contracting after mild COVID-19 in a couple of donors were tracked by longitudinal TCRalpha and TCRbeta repertoire sequencing. Two young, previously healthy adult volunteers made up the cohort, one male and one female. What the research found in general, with its limitations: From day 15 to 85, contracting clones showed balanced CD4/CD8 phenotypes, whereas a second wave of clones that expanded from day 15 to 37 leaned towards CD4+. Contracting CD4+ clones were found mainly in CM and EM memory subsets, while CD8+ clones were enriched in EMRA. The study included only a couple of mild cases, and larger cohorts that include severe cases with pre-infection samples were judged to be necessary. SARS-CoV-2 specificity was not confirmed for the second-wave clones peaking on day 37. Some responding clones were detected in pre-infection memory, which suggested that pre-existing cross-reactive memory T cells had joined the SARS-CoV-2 response.

The sequencing machine was an Illumina NovaSeq 6000. Using 5'RACE with constant-segment primers, TCRalpha and TCRbeta cDNA libraries were constructed, with sample barcodes and unique molecular identifiers added in the process. RNA was extracted from every sample with Trizol reagent. Amplification of the libraries took two PCR steps, and the second step added a second sample barcode plus Illumina TruSeq adapters. Sequencing of libraries was performed on an Illumina NovaSeq with 2 x 150 bp paired-end reads. The original pipeline was this. The reads were demultiplexed and collapsed into UMI-guided consensus sequences using migec v1.2.7. With mixcr v2.1.11, UMI consensuses were aligned to TRA and TRB V and J templates and assembled into clonotypes. Expanded or contracted clonotypes were those called significant by both edgeR and NoisET, with noise models trained on biological replicates. For edgeR calls, a false discovery rate-adjusted p below 0.01 and a log2 fold-change threshold of 1 were applied. As an exploratory analysis of dynamics, max-normalized trajectories of the 1000 most abundant clonotypes were examined with PCA combined with hierarchical clustering. The CD4 or CD8 phenotype of responding clones was assigned using the separately sequenced CD4+ and CD8+ repertoires. TCRdb applied fastp at Q25 and MiXCR to the public reads, then kept only in-frame beta chains. For every CDR3 protein sequence, its rows merge into one entry that carries the most common genes and DNA. The V and J calls reflect TCRdb's pipeline rather than the authors' work. This sample gives 45,000 to 55,000 distinct CDR3 sequences in total; 9.3% of them show up just once. Of the sample, roughly 10% is held by the ten largest clones.

The sample holds many counts of this clonotype. Its recognized antigen is unknown. Base qualities are missing; no much larger clone stands one base away. From the cysteine through the phenylalanine, the CDR3 covers 16 amino acids. Only CDR3 DNA is held: 48 bases, read in frame from base 1. The trim is 1 base for V and 8 bases for J, with a gap of 15 bases between the germline ends. In the germline V gene, CDR1 corresponds to SGHVS and CDR2 to FQNEAQ. Ficoll-Paque density gradient centrifugation was the method used to isolate PBMCs. The chain links TRBV7-8 with TRBJ1-6, with no confident D gene call. The TCR was taken from an adult woman who had mild COVID-19 (a few samples of this study predate the infection). The sample titles of this study are shuffled in the database, so cell type and time point are left out; the donor was told from shared clones. Sequencing input: PBMCs or a T cell subset sorted from them (not recorded which). The nucleotides read TGTGCCAGCAGCTTAGTAGGTGCTTGGGGTGATTCACCCCTCCACTTT. It specifies CASSLVGAWGDSPLHF.